This T cell receptor beta chain was observed in a study of cytomegalovirus exposure and HLA in healthy donors. Points from the study as a whole: Researchers reportedly found TCR beta sequences accurately predicted most subjects' HLA-A and HLA-B alleles.

Use of 60 Vbeta and 13 Jbeta primers characterized the PCR. Profiling relied on immunoSEQ multiplex PCR, and the TCRdb table lists in-frame clones only, not all of them. This sample has some 250,000 clones, with about 80% found just once. About this clone: Its antigen is as yet unknown.

The sample consisted of PBMCs. This sequence was found in a woman in her 40s in good health and CMV-seropositive.

The chain's CDR3 is CASSSGAPGDSRSYEQYF. The CDR3 DNA is TGTGCCAGCAGTAGTGGAGCCCCCGGGGACAGCCGCTCCTACGAGCAGTACTTC. V usage is TRBV2 and J usage is TRBJ2-7; 7 bases line up with TRBD1. The ends lost 5 bases at V and 0 bases at J; junction bases unmatched: 16. The CDR3 sequence is 18 residues long. Germline assignment: CDR1 SNHLY and CDR2 FYNNEI. Looking up the rest from reference TRBV2 and TRBJ2-7 gives the full variable domain: EPEVTQTPSHQVTQMGQEVILRCVPISNHLYFYWYRQILGQKVEFLVSFYNNEISEKSEIFDDQFSVERPDGSNFTLKIRSTKLEDSAMYFCASSSGAPGDSRSYEQYFGPGTRLTVT.